Here is one T cell receptor beta chain with its context. This clonotype occurred many times. Its antigen specificity is not known. Base-call qualities are not available, and no considerably larger clone is one nucleotide away. This sample stems from a study of blood T cells in healthy people across ages (dated by TCRdb to the mid-2010s). With regard to the full study: In model experiments, roughly one uniquely barcoded TCR beta cDNA molecule per two T cells was captured by template switching. To track age-related changes in TCR beta repertoire diversity, the study relied on deep sequencing normalized with unique cDNA molecular identifiers. Donors were grouped into four age groups: young (average 16 years), middle-aged (39), aged (around 62) and long-lived (about 82). To avoid experimental bias, donors of different ages were spread randomly across the sequencing lanes. Two additional independent replicas of 1 million unique cDNA reads from the same blood draw were analyzed for two donors (one aged 18 to 30 and one aged 80 or older).

Library construction relied on 5' RACE. Sequencing took place on an Illumina HiSeq 2500. A second PCR of roughly 6 to 12 cycles was performed with a sample-barcoded 5' primer and a J-beta primer mix. A template-switch 5' adaptor carrying 12 random nucleotides introduced a unique molecular identifier onto each TCR beta cDNA molecule. Each sample yielded at least 2.5 million CDR3-containing paired-end reads. First-strand cDNA was synthesized from all RNA with the Mint cDNA synthesis kit, primed by a TRBC-specific oligonucleotide. After uracil-DNA glycosylase treatment, a first 18-cycle PCR used universal primers M1SS and BC2_uni_R on all cDNA. As for how the authors treated the data: Each sample was normalized by randomly selecting 1 million high-quality reads, each carrying a distinct molecular identifier. Instead of being binned into consensus sequences, reads that shared molecular identifiers were thrown out. MiTCR, set to a Q25 quality threshold and the strictest error-elimination algorithm, was used for CDR3 identification, clonotype clustering and error correction. A nonparametric unseen species model with Euler transformation was used to estimate a lower bound on total TCR beta diversity. The public reads were run again by TCRdb, first through fastp at Q25 and then through MiXCR, and only productive beta chains were kept. Each CDR3 protein appears once, grouped with its most common genes and DNA. TCRdb, rather than the study authors, made the V and J calls. Here the sample has some 1.1 million distinct CDR3 sequences; around two fifths occur a single time. The ten largest clones add up to about 12% of the sample.

Systemically healthy Caucasian individuals from Russia, 35 to 50 in total and aged about 6 to 100 years, were included as donors. Each donor gave approximately 9.4 milliliters of peripheral blood, drawn into EDTA-treated Vacutainer tubes. Ficoll-Paque density-gradient centrifugation was used to isolate PBMCs, with at least 6 million per sample. Trizol reagent was used to extract total RNA from PBMCs, with at least 6 micrograms per sample. For every donor, flow cytometry on a PBMC aliquot measured the percentage of naive CD45RAhigh/CD27high T cells. Paper-wide results and their limitations: Compared with the aged group, the long-lived group had more naive CD4+ T cells, fewer expanded clones and increased TCR diversity, suggesting age selection. As age increased, observed TCR beta diversity per million T cells dropped in a roughly linear way, and a significant reduction was already evident by age 40. Estimates of total diversity based on one million sequenced T cells were regarded as lower bounds and as underestimates. A strong correlation was found between observed TCR beta diversity and the percentage of naive T cells measured by flow cytometry. Donor CMV infection status was unknown, potentially confounding age-related changes in expanded clonotypes. Conclusive comparison of naive and antigen-experienced compartments was prevented by the profiling of bulk unsorted PBMCs.

V gives up 5 bases and J gives up 1 base, and the segment between their germline ends measures 14 bases. Taken from cysteine to phenylalanine, the CDR3 has 15 residues. The kept DNA is CDR3 alone, 45 bases in frame from the first base. The chain uses TRBV12-3 or TRBV12-4 and TRBJ1-2; too little of a D gene remains to name it. The specimen was blood. This clonotype was obtained from a man younger than 35 in good health. The CDR3: CASSPPGRVNYGYTF. The DNA is as follows: TGTGCCAGCAGTCCCCCAGGACGAGTTAACTATGGCTACACCTTC.